This T cell receptor (beta chain) stems from a study of T cell responses to AZD1222 COVID-19 vaccine. Study-wide results and limits: Sampling captured repertoires only after the peak T cell response. The study identified only five or six AZD1222 recipients as seropositive at baseline.

The repertoire was sequenced with immunoSEQ multiplex PCR; TCRdb's copy has only in-frame clones and lacks some. The table records about 170,000 clones, 70% to 90% of them present only once. A word on this clone: What it recognizes is unknown. The same CDR3 is also encoded by other DNA sequences in this sample.

The CDR3 totals 13 residues. The germline CDR1 and CDR2 sequences are LNHDA and SQIVND (reference sequence). V dropped 0 bases and J dropped 4; count of bases not matched to a gene: 0. This chain links TRBV19 with TRBJ2-7; TRBD1 aligns across 7 bases. The material sequenced was peripheral blood, taken 28 days after the second AZD1222 dose. This clonotype was sampled from an adult who received the AZD1222 COVID-19 vaccine. This chain's CDR3 is CASSIDRGYEQYF. As DNA, the CDR3 is TGTGCCAGTAGTATAGACAGGGGGTACGAGCAGTACTTC.